These 18 T cell receptor beta chains were sequenced from one sample in a study of CD8 T cells in Susac syndrome. Random-hexamer reverse transcription was applied to about 0.45 to 1 ug RNA. TCRdb recomputed calls from the immunoSEQ multiplex PCR reads with MiXCR, one row per CDR3 protein. The table includes about 120,000 distinct CDR3 sequences, roughly 94% detected once. Sequenced sample: CD8+ T cells from PBMCs. The receptors originated from a human donor with Susac syndrome.

The genes are TRBV24-1 and TRBJ1-1; weak D call: TRBD1 (5 bases). The germline CDR1 and CDR2 sequences are KGHDR and SFDVKD. The CDR3 length is 14 residues. The V end lost 10 bases, the J end lost 0 bases, and 14 bases lay between the germline ends. Here the CDR3 DNA reads TGTGCCACACCCCCGGGACTGCTGAACACTGAAGCTTTCTTT. It encodes CATPPGLLNTEAFF.

This chain uses TRBV27 with TRBJ2-7, with D tentatively TRBD1 or TRBD2 (5 bases each). The germline gives CDR1 MNHEY, CDR2 SMNVEV (reference sequence). The length of the CDR3 is 15 residues. V lost 4 bases and J 3 bases, leaving 16 bases between the germline ends. CDR3 sequence reads: CASSYSGTGFYEQYF. CDR3 sequence (DNA): TGTGCCAGCAGTTACTCCGGGACGGGATTCTACGAGCAGTACTTC.

This clonotype was recorded once. The genes are TRBV6-2 or TRBV6-3 and TRBJ2-7; either TRBD1 or TRBD2 may fit D (5 bases each). Looked up from germline, CDR1 is MNHEY and CDR2 is SVGEGT. The V end was cut by 0 bases, the J end by 5 bases, with 17 bases between. The CDR3 contains 16 residues. In nucleotides, the CDR3 is TGTGCCAGCAGTTACTCGAATACTAAAGGGGAGCACGAGCAGTACTTC. Protein product: CASSYSNTKGEHEQYF.

The chain uses TRBV9 and TRBJ1-1; D gene uncertain. The CDR3 runs to 14 residues. Germline V CDR1 and CDR2: SGDLS, YYNGEE. Trimming removed 4 bases at V and 1 base at J, with 11 bases between. CDR3 in amino acids: CASSPESGNTEAFF. The CDR3 DNA reads TGTGCCAGCAGCCCCGAGAGCGGGAACACTGAAGCTTTCTTT.

The chain joins TRBV28 to TRBJ2-1; 9 bases fit TRBD1. The CDR3 is made up of 16 amino acids. Germline CDR1 reads MDHEN; CDR2 reads SYDVKM. V shed 6 bases and J 5 bases; nucleotides not matched to a gene: 11. The CDR3 DNA follows: TGTGCCAGCAGCATATCCGGGACAGGGAGAGACAATGAGCAGTTCTTC. Protein product: CASSISGTGRDNEQFF. Using reference TRBV28 and TRBJ2-1 for the parts outside the CDR3, the full variable domain is DVKVTQSSRYLVKRTGEKVFLECVQDMDHENMFWYRQDPGLGLRLIYFSYDVKMKEKGDIPEGYSVSREKKERFSLILESASTNQTSMYLCASSISGTGRDNEQFFGPGTRLTVL.

The CDR3 loop reads CASSYPVETQYF. The CDR3 DNA is TGTGCCAGCAGTTACCCAGTGGAGACCCAGTACTTC. The J gene is TRBJ2-5, the V gene TRBV6-2 or TRBV6-3; D gene ambiguous. Germline V gene lookup returns CDR1 MNHEY and CDR2 SVGEGT. V shed 2 bases and J shed 5 bases, with 6 bases lying between them. The CDR3 is 12 amino acids.

CDR3 DNA: TGTGCCAGCAGCGTGGGACCGGACGCTGGAAACACCATATATTTT. Amino acids: CASSVGPDAGNTIYF. This chain joins TRBV9 and TRBJ1-3, with a possible D match to TRBD1 (5 bases). This CDR3 comprises 15 residues. Germline-derived CDR1 and CDR2 are SGDLS and YYNGEE. Trimming stripped 2 bases from V and 2 bases from J, with 11 bases between.

The chain employs TRBV4-2 and TRBJ2-7; 8 nucleotides align to TRBD1. Germline CDR1 LGHNA, CDR2 YNFKEQ. After removal of 3 bases from V and 4 bases from J, the junction contained 5 bases not matched to a gene. This CDR3 comprises 14 residues. The CDR3 DNA reads TGTGCCAGCAGCCATGCTACAGGGGGGTACGAGCAGTACTTC. It specifies CASSHATGGYEQYF.

This clonotype was seen a few times. The chain uses TRBV20-1 and TRBJ2-1; 11 bases fit TRBD2. From germline, CDR1 is DFQATT and CDR2 SNEGSKA (reference sequence). J gave up 8 bases and V 4 bases, and 7 bases lay outside the gene matches. CDR3 length: 14 amino acids. The CDR3 loop reads CSATTLAGVDEQFF. The DNA for the CDR3 is TGCAGTGCTACGACACTAGCGGGGGTTGATGAGCAGTTCTTC.

This clonotype occurred once. The chain links TRBV6-6 to TRBJ2-7; D is perhaps TRBD2 (6 bases). Trimming cost V 2 bases and J 7 bases, with 15 bases left between them. The length of the CDR3 is 14 residues. The germline CDR1 and CDR2 sequences are MNHNY and SVGAGI (reference sequence). The CDR3 coding sequence is TGTGCCAGCAGTTACGGGGGGTCCTATTGGGAGCAGTACTTC. This gives the protein CASSYGGSYWEQYF.

This chain links TRBV6-6 with TRBJ1-5; D ambiguous. This CDR3 is 13 amino acids long. V lost 6 bases and J lost 2, with 8 bases in between. Germline V gives CDR1 MNHNY, CDR2 SVGAGI (reference sequence). CDR3 protein: CASSNGGNQPQHF. The DNA for the CDR3 is TGTGCCAGCAGCAACGGGGGCAATCAGCCCCAGCATTTT.

The rearrangement links TRBV9 to TRBJ2-5; TRBD2 agrees at 10 bases. From germline, CDR1 is SGDLS and CDR2 YYNGEE. The CDR3 totals 15 residues. The ends lost 3 bases at V and 4 bases at J; junction bases unmatched: 6. The CDR3 loop reads CASSARTSGGETQYF. Here the CDR3 DNA reads TGTGCCAGCAGCGCCCGGACTAGCGGCGGAGAGACCCAGTACTTC.

The chain couples TRBV5-1 to TRBJ2-7; D is perhaps TRBD2 (5 bases). The CDR3 covers 14 residues. Germline lookup yields CDR1 SGHRS and CDR2 YFSETQ. V lost 3 bases, J lost 4 bases, and 14 bases lay in between. The CDR3 here is CASSSSGISYEQYF. CDR3 sequence (DNA): TGCGCCAGCAGCTCCTCCGGGATCTCGTACGAGCAGTACTTC. Complete variable domain (other parts from reference TRBV5-1 and TRBJ2-7): KAGVTQTPRYLIKTRGQQVTLSCSPISGHRSVSWYQQTPGQGLQFLFEYFSETQRNKGNFPGRFSGRQFSNSRSEMNVSTLELGDSALYLCASSSSGISYEQYFGPGTRLTVT.

V gene TRBV6-5 combines with J gene TRBJ2-6; no firm D call. Germline CDR1 is MNHEY and CDR2 is SVGAGI. V was pared by 5 bases and J by 4 bases, with 6 bases between. CDR3 length: 13 amino acids. The CDR3 DNA reads TGTGCCAGCAGTCCAAGGGGGGCCAACGTCCTGACTTTC. The encoded protein is CASSPRGANVLTF.

The J gene is TRBJ2-7, the V gene TRBV12-3 or TRBV12-4; 8 positions agree with TRBD2. The CDR3 spans 15 residues. Unmatched junction bases numbered 6, after V lost 3 bases and J lost 2 bases. The CDR3 sequence: CASSFPQRGTYEQYF. The CDR3 DNA reads as TGTGCCAGCAGTTTTCCTCAGCGGGGGACCTACGAGCAGTACTTC.

V gene TRBV20-1 combines with J gene TRBJ1-5; 7 nucleotides match TRBD1. With V trimmed by 1 base and J by 6 bases, 6 bases remained unmatched. Germline V gene lookup returns CDR1 DFQATT and CDR2 SNEGSKA (reference sequence). There are 14 residues in the CDR3. The CDR3 sequence is CSARGQGLVQPQHF. The CDR3 DNA sequence: TGCAGTGCTAGAGGACAGGGCCTTGTTCAGCCCCAGCATTTT.

This clonotype was seen just once. CDR3 sequence reads: CASSQMGSYNEQFF. The DNA for the CDR3 is TGTGCCAGCAGCCAAATGGGCTCCTACAATGAGCAGTTCTTC. V is TRBV14 and J is TRBJ2-1, with D unclear. The CDR3 loop spans 14 amino acids. Trimming left V 2 bases short and J 0 bases short, with 5 bases between. Germline assignment: CDR1 SGHDN and CDR2 FVKESK.

V and J are TRBV27 and TRBJ2-1, with 8 bases that match TRBD2. Germline CDR1 reads MNHEY; CDR2 reads SMNVEV (reference sequence). Unmatched junction bases numbered 4, after V lost 6 bases and J lost 0 bases. This CDR3 is built from 15 residues. CDR3 protein: CASRPGLDSYNEQFF. The CDR3 nucleotides are TGTGCCAGCAGACCGGGACTAGACTCCTACAATGAGCAGTTCTTC.